This note documents a single TCR beta chain sequence. As yet, its antigen is unknown. This entry is derived from a study of siplizumab effects on memory and regulatory T cells. Study-wide results and caveats: The authors did not confirm suppressive function in proliferating Tregs from siplizumab cultures. The drug siplizumab significantly decreased the alloreactive sequences that could be traced to unstimulated CD4+ memory cells. It seemed that naive T cells were more diverse than memory cells and were major contributors to the alloresponse.

The CDR3 is 19 residues long. The germline V gene has CDR1 PRHDT and CDR2 FYEKMQ (reference sequence). The V end was cut by 1 base, the J end by 1 base, with 20 bases between. Data came from immunoSEQ multiplex PCR; TCRdb stores just in-frame clones and leaves some out. The profile shows about 99,000 clones, about 93% of them singletons. This sequence was found in a human donor in good health. The sequencing input was Tregs sorted from blood. The genes are TRBV13 and TRBJ2-1; TRBD1 or TRBD2 may be the D gene (5 bases each). CDR3: CASSLVGVVGLKSYNEQFF. The CDR3 nucleotides are TGTGCCAGCAGCTTAGTGGGGGTTGTAGGGCTGAAATCCTACAATGAGCAGTTCTTC.